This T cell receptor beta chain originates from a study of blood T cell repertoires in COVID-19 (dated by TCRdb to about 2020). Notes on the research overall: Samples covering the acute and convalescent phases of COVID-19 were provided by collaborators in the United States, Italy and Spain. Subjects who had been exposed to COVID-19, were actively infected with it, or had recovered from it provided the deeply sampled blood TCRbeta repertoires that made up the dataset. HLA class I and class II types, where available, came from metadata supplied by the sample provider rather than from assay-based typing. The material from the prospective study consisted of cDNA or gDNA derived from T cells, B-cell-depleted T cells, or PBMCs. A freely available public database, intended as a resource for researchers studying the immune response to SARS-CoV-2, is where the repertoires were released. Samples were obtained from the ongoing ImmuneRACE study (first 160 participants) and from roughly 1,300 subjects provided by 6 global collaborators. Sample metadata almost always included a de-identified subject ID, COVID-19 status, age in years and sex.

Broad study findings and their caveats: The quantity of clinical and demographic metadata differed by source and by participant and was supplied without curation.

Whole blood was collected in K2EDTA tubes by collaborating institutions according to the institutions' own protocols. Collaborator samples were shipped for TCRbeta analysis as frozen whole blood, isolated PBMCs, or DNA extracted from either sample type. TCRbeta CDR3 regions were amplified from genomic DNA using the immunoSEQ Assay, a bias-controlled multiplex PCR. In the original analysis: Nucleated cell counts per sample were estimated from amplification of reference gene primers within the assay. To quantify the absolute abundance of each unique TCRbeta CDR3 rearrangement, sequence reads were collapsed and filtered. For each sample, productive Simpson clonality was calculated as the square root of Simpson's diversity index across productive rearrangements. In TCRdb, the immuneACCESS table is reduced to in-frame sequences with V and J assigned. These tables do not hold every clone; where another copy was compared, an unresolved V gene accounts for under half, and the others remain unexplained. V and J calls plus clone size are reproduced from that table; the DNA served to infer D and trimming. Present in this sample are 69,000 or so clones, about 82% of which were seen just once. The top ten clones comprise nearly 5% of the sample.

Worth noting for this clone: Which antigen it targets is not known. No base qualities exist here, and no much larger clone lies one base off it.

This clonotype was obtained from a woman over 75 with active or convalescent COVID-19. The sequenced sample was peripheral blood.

CDR3 reads: CASSPRTPGGGLNSPLHF. DNA sequence: TGCGCCAGCAGCCCGAGGACCCCCGGCGGGGGGCTCAATTCACCCCTCCACTTT. Recombination connected TRBV5-1 to TRBJ1-6; the D region possibly corresponds to TRBD1 (6 bases align). The germline V gene specifies SGHRS as CDR1 and YFSETQ as CDR2. From the cysteine through the phenylalanine, the CDR3 covers 18 amino acids. This entry keeps only the CDR3 DNA: 54 bases, framed from base 1. Trimming at the junction amounts to 4 bases on V and 7 bases on J, and the germline ends lie 24 bases apart.